This TCR beta chain was profiled in a study of post-analysis software for immune sequencing data. Study summary: Both relapsing-remitting and secondary progressive multiple sclerosis featured among the disease courses, as did progressive-relapsing multiple sclerosis. Study-wide results and caveats: About five TRBV segments were more frequent in patients than controls; TRBV5-6, TRBV5-1 and TRBV20-1 belonged to this group.

Germline CDR1 and CDR2: MNHNS and SASEGT. The CDR3 extends over 14 amino acids. TCR beta libraries were prepared from cDNA with unique molecular identifiers. TCRdb re-called the PCR reads through MiXCR, storing one row per CDR3 protein. This table holds about 540,000 distinct CDR3 sequences, around 34% found once. With regard to this clonotype: Its antigen is not identified.

The specimen was blood. This clonotype was obtained from a girl younger than 18 with multiple sclerosis. J is TRBJ2-4 and V is TRBV6-1, with D perhaps being TRBD1 or TRBD2 (5 bases each). With the DNA end fitting TRBJ2-7 better, the J assignment may be wrong. In DNA, the CDR3 is TGTGCCAGCAAAAGAGACCCGGGACCCTACGAGCAGTACTTC. As protein: CASKRDPGPYEQYF.